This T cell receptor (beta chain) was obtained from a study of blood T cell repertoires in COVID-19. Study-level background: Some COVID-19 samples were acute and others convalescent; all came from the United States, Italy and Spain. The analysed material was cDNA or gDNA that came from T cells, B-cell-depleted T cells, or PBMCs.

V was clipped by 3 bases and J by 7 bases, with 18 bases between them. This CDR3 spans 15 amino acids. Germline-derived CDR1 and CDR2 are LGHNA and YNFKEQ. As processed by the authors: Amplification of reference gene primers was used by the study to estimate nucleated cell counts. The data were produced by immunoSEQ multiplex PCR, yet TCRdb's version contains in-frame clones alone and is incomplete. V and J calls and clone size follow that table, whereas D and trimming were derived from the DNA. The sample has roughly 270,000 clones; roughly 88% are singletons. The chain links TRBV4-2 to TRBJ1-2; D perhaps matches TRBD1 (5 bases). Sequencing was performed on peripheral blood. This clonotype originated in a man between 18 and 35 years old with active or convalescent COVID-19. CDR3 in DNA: TGTGCCAGCAGCCAGGGGGGAAGGACCCCTGTTGGCTACACCTTC. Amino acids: CASSQGGRTPVGYTF.